This TCR beta chain was obtained from a study of identical twins. Study-wide results and caveats: Carriage of fewer insertions was seen in abundant cord blood beta clonotypes, whereas memory repertoires showed none.

Germline V gene lookup returns CDR1 SGHNT and CDR2 YENEEA. V lost 1 base, J lost 4 bases, and 5 bases stayed unmatched. This CDR3 is 16 amino acids long. Addition of a universal primer site occurred through template switching, and cDNA carried unique molecular identifiers. TCRdb fed the 5' RACE reads into MiXCR, producing one record per CDR3 protein. The sample comprises 200,000 to 250,000 distinct CDR3 sequences, approximately 12% of which are singletons, and about 4.1% rests with the top ten. This clonotype has just a few counts. The antigen is unknown. This same sample was also taken into another study, of yellow fever vaccine responses in identical twins.

This receptor was obtained from a woman younger than 30 in good health. The chain combines TRBV11-3 with TRBJ2-1; 9 bases map to TRBD2. The sample was memory (CD45RO+) T cells sorted from blood. DNA for the CDR3: TGTGCCAGCAGCTTAGGTTCTAGCGGGACTTACAATGAGCAGTTCTTC. Amino acids: CASSLGSSGTYNEQFF.